The 25 T cell receptor beta chains below come from one sample, sequenced in a study of cytomegalovirus exposure and HLA in healthy donors. PCR was performed using 60 Vbeta and 13 Jbeta primers. The repertoire was sequenced with immunoSEQ multiplex PCR; TCRdb's copy has only in-frame clones and lacks some. The sample includes about 260,000 clones, 84% seen only once; the top ten take 1.5% to 2%. The material sequenced was PBMCs. The source of these receptors is a middle-aged woman in good health and CMV-seropositive.

About this clone: The germline gene is not matched at one end of the junction; a read error may be the cause. V and J are TRBV4-3 and TRBJ2-1; 8 bases are shared with TRBD2. Germline loops: CDR1 LGHNA, CDR2 YSLEER. The CDR3 has 14 residues. CDR3: CASSQKAGDSAVVF. The CDR3 DNA reads as TGCGCCAGCAGCCAAAAAGCGGGAGATTCGGCGGTTGTCTTC.

The chain has TRBV10-3 and TRBJ2-3; 7 bases line up with TRBD2. With 6 bases clipped from V and 2 bases from J, the junction kept 5 bases outside the gene matches. The CDR3 contains 14 residues. Per germline, CDR1 ENHRY and CDR2 SYGVKD. The CDR3 is CAISEGLNTDTQYF. CDR3 bases: TGTGCCATCAGCGAGGGACTAAACACAGATACGCAGTATTTT.

The chain carries TRBV28 and TRBJ2-5; tentative D call: TRBD1 (5 bases). CDR1 is MDHEN and CDR2 is SYDVKM in the germline V gene. This CDR3 region has 13 residues. V was pared by 6 bases and J by 4 bases, with 12 bases between. The CDR3 loop reads CASSPPRVETQYF. The CDR3 DNA reads as TGTGCCAGCAGCCCCCCCAGGGTAGAGACCCAGTACTTC.

The count of this clone is one. V is TRBV6-6 and J is TRBJ2-3, with 16 bases identical to TRBD2. The germline CDR1 and CDR2 sequences are MNHNY and SVGAGI (reference sequence). With 4 bases clipped from V and 6 bases from J, the junction kept 4 bases outside the gene matches. The CDR3 covers 16 residues. The CDR3 region is CASSSGLAGGRDTQYF. CDR3 coding DNA: TGTGCCAGCAGTTCGGGACTAGCGGGAGGGCGCGATACGCAGTATTTT.

This chain uses TRBV25-1 with TRBJ1-1; D may be TRBD1 (6 bases). From germline, CDR1 is MGHDK and CDR2 SYGVNS. The CDR3 sequence is 13 residues long. V lost 6 bases to trimming and J lost 0 bases, with 8 bases between them. For the CDR3, the DNA is TGTGCCAGCAGGGACAGCATGAACACTGAAGCTTTCTTT. Its protein product is CASRDSMNTEAFF.

This clone has only one observation. V and J are TRBV19 and TRBJ1-1, with D tentatively TRBD1 (5 bases). The ends were cut back, 9 bases at V and 0 bases at J, with 8 bases in the middle. Germline V gene lookup returns CDR1 LNHDA and CDR2 SQIVND (reference sequence). CDR3 length: 12 residues. In DNA form, the CDR3 reads TGTGCCAGCCGACAGATGAACACTGAAGCTTTCTTT. Amino acids: CASRQMNTEAFF.

J is TRBJ1-2 and V is TRBV30, with 7 bases fitting TRBD1. From germline, CDR1 is GTSNPN and CDR2 SVGIG (reference sequence). Trimming at V came to 5 bases and at J to 3 bases, leaving 9 bases not matched to a gene. This CDR3 is 14 amino acids long. The CDR3 is CAWYATGVDYGYTF. CDR3 bases: TGTGCCTGGTACGCTACAGGGGTGGACTATGGCTACACCTTC.

The V call is TRBV30, the J call TRBJ1-1; D remains ambiguous. The CDR3 consists of 12 residues. V was trimmed by 2 bases and J by 0 bases, leaving 4 bases between them. Looked up from germline, CDR1 is GTSNPN and CDR2 is SVGIG (reference sequence). Written as DNA, the CDR3 is TGTGCCTGGAGTCTCTTGAACACTGAAGCTTTCTTT. It codes for CAWSLLNTEAFF. Full variable domain (remainder filled in from reference TRBV30 and TRBJ1-1): SQTIHQWPATLVQPVGSPLSLECTVEGTSNPNLYWYRQAAGRGLQLLFYSVGIGQISSEVPQNLSASRPQDRQFILSSKKLLLSDSGFYLCAWSLLNTEAFFGQGTRLTVV.

The chain couples TRBV11-2 to TRBJ2-2; D is uncertain. Germline V gene sequence: CDR1 SGHAT, CDR2 FQNNGV. V was shortened by 4 bases and J by 2 bases, with 5 bases between the two germline ends. This CDR3 has 13 amino acids. The CDR3 sequence is CASSSSNTGELFF. As DNA, the CDR3 is TGTGCCAGCAGCTCTAGTAACACCGGGGAGCTGTTTTTT.

This rearrangement joins TRBV4-3 to TRBJ2-7, with 8 nucleotides matching TRBD1. J was trimmed by 7 bases and V by 1 base; bases with no gene match: 6. This CDR3 has 14 residues. Germline V gives CDR1 LGHNA, CDR2 YSLEER. CDR3 sequence: CASSQGQGKEEQYF. The CDR3 DNA reads TGCGCCAGCAGCCAAGGACAGGGGAAGGAAGAGCAGTACTTC.

V and J are TRBV7-8 and TRBJ2-7; the match to TRBD1 covers 8 bases. The CDR3 loop spans 15 amino acids. The germline CDR1 and CDR2 sequences are SGHVS and FQNEAQ. Trimming took 2 bases from V and 2 from J; bases not matched to a gene: 5. CDR3 bases: TGTGCCAGCAGCTTAACCCGGGACAGGACCTACGAGCAGTACTTC. Translation: CASSLTRDRTYEQYF.

This sequence joins TRBV28 and TRBJ1-2; a weak D match, TRBD1 (5 bases). Trimming removed 7 bases from V and 3 bases from J, with 12 bases in between. Germline V lookup: CDR1 MDHEN, CDR2 SYDVKM. CDR3 size: 13 residues. The CDR3 protein is CASIKAGDYGYTF. In nucleotides, the CDR3 is TGTGCCAGCATCAAAGCGGGGGACTATGGCTACACCTTC.

The chain recombines TRBV29-1 with TRBJ2-3; tentatively, D is TRBD2 (6 bases). CDR1 and CDR2 from the germline V gene are SQVTM and ANQGSEA. This CDR3 is 14 amino acids long. Between the trimmed V and J ends, which lost 6 bases and 0 bases, there was a span of 13 bases. The CDR3 is CSVTPGLSTDTQYF. CDR3 coding DNA: TGCAGCGTGACCCCGGGACTCAGCACAGATACGCAGTATTTT.

The chain joins TRBV5-1 to TRBJ1-6; D is undetermined. The V end was cut by 5 bases, the J end by 13 bases, with 16 bases between. This CDR3 is 13 amino acids long. CDR1 and CDR2 (germline): SGHRS, YFSETQ. The chain's CDR3 is CASRNNLMEPLHF. The DNA for the CDR3 is TGCGCCAGCAGGAATAACCTTATGGAGCCCCTCCACTTT.

Here the CDR3 reads CASSPGTGTNYGYTF. CDR3 sequence (DNA): TGTGCCAGCAGCCCGGGGACAGGGACCAACTATGGCTACACCTTC. This chain links TRBV11-1 with TRBJ1-2, with TRBD1 identical over 9 bases. The V segment lost 5 bases and the J segment 2 bases; nucleotides outside the gene matches: 6. Germline CDR1 and CDR2: SGHAT and FQDESV (reference sequence). This CDR3 is 15 amino acids long.

The chain carries TRBV4-3 and TRBJ1-6; the D gene is possibly TRBD1 (6 bases). Germline CDR1 is LGHNA and CDR2 is YSLEER. The CDR3 consists of 15 residues. Between the trimmed V and J ends, which lost 0 bases and 8 bases, there was a span of 11 bases. DNA of the CDR3: TGCGCCAGCAGCCAAGAGTGGGGGCAAGATTCACCCCTCCACTTT. Translated: CASSQEWGQDSPLHF.

This rearrangement joins TRBV19 to TRBJ1-1, with 8 positions matching TRBD1. From germline, CDR1 is LNHDA and CDR2 SQIVND (reference sequence). J was trimmed by 7 bases and V by 3 bases; bases with no gene match: 10. The CDR3 length is 15 residues. The CDR3 nucleotides read TGTGCCAGTAGTATGACGACAGGGGAGAATGGTGAAGCTTTCTTT. As protein: CASSMTTGENGEAFF.

The chain links TRBV28 to TRBJ2-1; 9 bases match TRBD1. The CDR3 is 15 amino acids. V was clipped by 5 bases and J by 8 bases; unmatched bases: 10. Germline lookup yields CDR1 MDHEN and CDR2 SYDVKM. The CDR3 region has the DNA TGTGCCAGCAGTCAGGGACAGGGAAGTTGGCATGAGCAGTTCTTC. Residues: CASSQGQGSWHEQFF.

In the case of this clone: The junction shows a germline mismatch at one end, possibly a read error. The chain is built from TRBV7-9 and TRBJ1-5; the match to TRBD1 covers 7 bases. Per germline, CDR1 SEHNR and CDR2 FQNEAQ (reference sequence). This CDR3 spans 17 amino acids. The CDR3 reads CSSSLTGITGGNQPQHF. The DNA for the CDR3 is TGTTCCAGCAGCTTAACGGGAATTACAGGGGGCAATCAGCCCCAGCATTTT.

This chain connects TRBV10-1 to TRBJ2-1, with 8 bases lining up with TRBD1. After removal of 8 bases from V and 3 bases from J, the junction contained 9 bases not matched to a gene. This CDR3 comprises 15 residues. Germline V CDR1 and CDR2: WNHNN, SYGVQD (reference sequence). CDR3 DNA: TGCGCCAGCCTACACACCGGACAGGGCTACAATGAGCAGTTCTTC. Translated: CASLHTGQGYNEQFF.

The rearrangement links TRBV9 to TRBJ1-2, with no clear D. Germline V gene lookup returns CDR1 SGDLS and CDR2 YYNGEE. V was pared by 0 bases and J by 8 bases, with 11 bases between. The CDR3 totals 13 residues. CDR3 protein: CASSVVGSPGYTF. CDR3 bases: TGTGCCAGCAGCGTAGTCGGTTCTCCCGGCTACACCTTC.

The chain has TRBV18 and TRBJ2-3; D perhaps matches TRBD2 (6 bases). The CDR3 runs 16 residues. With 3 bases removed from V and 1 base from J, the gap between germline ends came to 14 bases. Germline V gene lookup returns CDR1 KGHSH and CDR2 LQKENI. CDR3 bases: TGTGCCAGCTCACCCATCGGGACTGGCCGCACAGATACGCAGTATTTT. As protein: CASSPIGTGRTDTQYF.

The J gene is TRBJ1-2, the V gene TRBV11-1; 9 bases line up with TRBD1. V was clipped by 5 bases and J by 8 bases; unmatched bases: 9. In germline, CDR1 is SGHAT, CDR2 FQDESV (reference sequence). The CDR3 is 14 residues long. The CDR3 sequence: CASSPAGTGNGYTF. The CDR3 DNA reads TGTGCCAGCAGCCCGGCCGGGACAGGGAACGGCTACACCTTC.

This sequence joins TRBV13 and TRBJ2-1; 9 bases line up with TRBD2. V was clipped by 8 bases and J by 1 base; unmatched bases: 3. There are 14 residues in the CDR3. From germline, CDR1 is PRHDT and CDR2 FYEKMQ (reference sequence). The CDR3 loop reads CASAGGWSYNEQFF. In nucleotides, the CDR3 is TGTGCCAGCGCGGGGGGGTGGTCCTACAATGAGCAGTTCTTC.

The chain couples TRBV6-1 to TRBJ2-1, with 12 bases that match TRBD2. CDR1 MNHNS and CDR2 SASEGT come from the germline V gene. CDR3 length: 14 residues. V lost 7 bases to trimming and J lost 8 bases; unmatched junction nucleotides: 6. Written as DNA, the CDR3 is TGTGCCAGCAATCGACTAGCGGGAGAATATGAGCAGTTCTTC. Its protein product is CASNRLAGEYEQFF.